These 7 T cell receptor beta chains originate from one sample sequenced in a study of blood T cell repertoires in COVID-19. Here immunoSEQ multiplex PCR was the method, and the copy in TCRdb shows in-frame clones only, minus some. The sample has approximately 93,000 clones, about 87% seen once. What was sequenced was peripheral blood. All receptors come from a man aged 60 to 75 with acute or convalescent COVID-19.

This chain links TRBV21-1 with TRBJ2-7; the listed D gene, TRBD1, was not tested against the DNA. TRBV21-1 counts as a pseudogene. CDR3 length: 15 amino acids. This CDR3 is CASSQGGTEAYEQYF. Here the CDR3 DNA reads TGTGCCAGCAGCCAAGGAGGGACAGAAGCCTACGAGCAGTACTTC.

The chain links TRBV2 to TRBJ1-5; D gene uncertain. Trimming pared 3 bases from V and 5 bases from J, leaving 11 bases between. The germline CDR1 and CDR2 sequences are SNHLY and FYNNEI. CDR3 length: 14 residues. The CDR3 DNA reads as TGTGCCAGCAGTGATCTGAACCGAGATCAGCCCCAGCATTTT. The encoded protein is CASSDLNRDQPQHF.

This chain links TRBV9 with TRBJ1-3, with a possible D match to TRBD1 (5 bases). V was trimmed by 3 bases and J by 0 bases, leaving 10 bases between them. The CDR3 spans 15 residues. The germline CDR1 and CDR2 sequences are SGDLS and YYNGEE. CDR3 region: CASSATVHSGNTIYF. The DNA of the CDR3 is TGTGCCAGCAGCGCGACAGTACACTCTGGAAACACCATATATTTT.

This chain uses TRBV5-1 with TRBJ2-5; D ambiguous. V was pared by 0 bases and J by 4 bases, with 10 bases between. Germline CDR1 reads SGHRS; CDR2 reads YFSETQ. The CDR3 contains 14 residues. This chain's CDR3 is CASSLVVNSETQYF. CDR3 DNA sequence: TGCGCCAGCAGCTTGGTTGTCAACTCAGAGACCCAGTACTTC. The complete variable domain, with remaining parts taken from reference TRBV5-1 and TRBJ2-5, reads KAGVTQTPRYLIKTRGQQVTLSCSPISGHRSVSWYQQTPGQGLQFLFEYFSETQRNKGNFPGRFSGRQFSNSRSEMNVSTLELGDSALYLCASSLVVNSETQYFGPGTRLLVL.

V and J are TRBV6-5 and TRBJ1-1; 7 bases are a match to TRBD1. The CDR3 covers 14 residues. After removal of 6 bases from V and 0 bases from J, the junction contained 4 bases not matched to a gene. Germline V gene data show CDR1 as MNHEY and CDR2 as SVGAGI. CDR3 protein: CASRDRFMNTEAFF. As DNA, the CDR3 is TGTGCCAGCAGGGACAGGTTCATGAACACTGAAGCTTTCTTT.

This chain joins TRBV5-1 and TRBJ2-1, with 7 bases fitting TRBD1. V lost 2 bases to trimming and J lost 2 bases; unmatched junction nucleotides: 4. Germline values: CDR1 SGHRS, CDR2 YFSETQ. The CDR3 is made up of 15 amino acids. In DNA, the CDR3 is TGCGCCAGCAGCTTCCGACAGGGAGCCTACAATGAGCAGTTCTTC. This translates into CASSFRQGAYNEQFF.

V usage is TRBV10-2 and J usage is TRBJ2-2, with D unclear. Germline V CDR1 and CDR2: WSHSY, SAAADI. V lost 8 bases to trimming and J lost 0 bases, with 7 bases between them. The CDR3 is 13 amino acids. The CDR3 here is CASQAPNTGELFF. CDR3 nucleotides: TGCGCCAGCCAGGCTCCGAACACCGGGGAGCTGTTTTTT.